Listed below are T cell receptor beta chains from one sample, sequenced in a study of cytomegalovirus exposure and HLA in healthy donors. Repertoires were generated with immunoSEQ multiplex PCR, while TCRdb's copy carries only in-frame clones and drops some. The sample comprises over 65,000 clones, about 80% of which are singletons, and over 7.5% rests with the top ten. Sequences were obtained from PBMCs. The receptors here all came from a man aged 55 to 69 in good health and CMV-seropositive. The CDR3 runs from the conserved cysteine through the conserved F or W. The D gene is left open where the match is weak. For some rows the clone size is stated as once, few or many, or as a class when expanded; others skip it.

J gene | V gene | clone size | D gene | CDR3 DNA | CDR3 protein
TRBJ2-5 | TRBV18 | - | - | TGTGCCAGCTCACTACAACAGGCCCCTCAAGAGACCCAGTACTTC | CASSLQQAPQETQYF
TRBJ2-1 | TRBV11-3 | - | TRBD2 | TGTGCCAGCAGCTTAGAGGCTAGCGGGAGAATGACGGCATACAATGAGCAGTTCTTC | CASSLEASGRMTAYNEQFF
TRBJ1-1 | TRBV6-5 | - | TRBD1 | TGTGTCACGACAGGGGAGACTGAAGCTTTCTTT | CVTTGETEAFF
TRBJ1-1 | TRBV29-1 | - | - | TGCATAGGGGCAGATCCACCGAACACTGAAGCTTTCTTT | CIGADPPNTEAFF
TRBJ1-2 | TRBV29-1 | few | TRBD1 | TGCAGCGTCTTGGACAGGACTAACTATGGCTACACCTTC | CSVLDRTNYGYTF
TRBJ2-7 | TRBV6-1 | - | - | TGTGCCAGCAGCTTACAAGACTGGTCCTACGAGCAGTACTTC | CASSLQDWSYEQYF
TRBJ1-1 | TRBV6-4 | - | - | TGTGCCAGCAGTGACGACCCAGGCCCAACCACTGAAGCTTTCTTT | CASSDDPGPTTEAFF
TRBJ2-1 | TRBV4-1 | - | TRBD1 | TGCGCCAGCAGCCGCCGGGACAGCTCCTACAATGAGCAGTTCTTC | CASSRRDSSYNEQFF
TRBJ2-7 | TRBV6-6 | - | - | TGTGCCAGCAGTGCCGGGACTGGGGGCTACGAGCAGTACTTC | CASSAGTGGYEQYF
TRBJ2-3 | TRBV6-6 | - | - | TGTGCCAGCAGGACTAGCACAGATACGCAGTATTTT | CASRTSTDTQYF
TRBJ2-1 | TRBV6-4 | few | TRBD2 | TGTGCCAGCAGTGAAGGGCTAGCGGGCGGCAATGAGCAGTTCTTC | CASSEGLAGGNEQFF
TRBJ2-3 | TRBV6-1 | - | TRBD2 | TGTGCCAGTGGACTAGCGGAGCCCACAGATACGCAGTATTTT | CASGLAEPTDTQYF
TRBJ2-2 | TRBV7-9 | few | TRBD1 | TGTGCCAGCAGCTTAGCGGGGGACAGGGCGGCCGGGGAGCTGTTTTTT | CASSLAGDRAAGELFF
TRBJ1-1 | TRBV7-9 | - | TRBD1 | TGTTCCAGCAACGGAGGGACAGCCTATAACACTGAAGCTTTCTTT | CSSNGGTAYNTEAFF
TRBJ1-2 | TRBV6-5 | - | - | TGTGCCAGCAGTTACTCTCAGGGGAGAAGTGGCTACACCTTC | CASSYSQGRSGYTF
TRBJ2-2 | TRBV9 | - | - | TGTGCCAGCAGCTCCTCCTGGGGGGACACCGGGGAGCTGTTTTTT | CASSSSWGDTGELFF
TRBJ2-7 | TRBV11-3 | - | - | TGTGCCAGCAGCTTAGATCTCGCAGTCGAGCAGTACTTC | CASSLDLAVEQYF
TRBJ2-7 | TRBV27 | once | TRBD1 | TGTGCCAGCAGTTGGACAGGGAGTCTACGAGAGCAGTACTTC | CASSWTGSLREQYF
TRBJ2-4 | TRBV5-1 | few | - | TGCGCCAGCAGCTCTAGGACTGAAAACATTCAGTACTTC | CASSSRTENIQYF
TRBJ2-2 | TRBV6-5 | once | TRBD1 | TGTGCCAGCAGTTACCAGGGACAGGGGGTCCCCGGGGAGCTGTTTTTT | CASSYQGQGVPGELFF
TRBJ2-7 | TRBV6-4 | - | - | TGTGCCAGCAACGGTTACGAGCAGTACTTC | CASNGYEQYF
TRBJ2-2 | TRBV5-3 | - | - | TGTGCCAGAAGCTTCCTACTGACAGGCGCCTCTTGCACCGGGGAGCTGTTTTTT | CARSFLLTGASCTGELFF
TRBJ1-2 | TRBV7-2 | - | - | TGTGCCAGCAGCTTAGAAGGGGTAAATGGCTACACCTTC | CASSLEGVNGYTF
TRBJ2-1 | TRBV27 | - | TRBD2 | TGTGCCAGCAGTTTCCCCTCTGGCCTAGCGGGACTTTCCTACAATGAGCAGTTCTTC | CASSFPSGLAGLSYNEQFF
TRBJ1-2 | TRBV11-2 | - | - | TGTGCCAGCAGCTTCGGGGAGGTGGGTGGCTACACCTTC | CASSFGEVGGYTF
TRBJ2-5 | TRBV5-8 | - | TRBD1 | TGTGCCAGCAGCTCGGGACAGGGCCTTCGGGAGACCCAGTACTTC | CASSSGQGLRETQYF
TRBJ2-5 | TRBV19 | - | - | TGTGCCAGTAGTATGGCGGCAGTTCCCACTCAAGAGACCCAGTACTTC | CASSMAAVPTQETQYF
TRBJ2-2 | TRBV28 | few | - | TGTGCCAGCAGTGGAGGAGGAACCGGGGAGCTGTTTTTT | CASSGGGTGELFF
TRBJ1-6 | TRBV27 | - | - | TGTGCCAGCAGTTTATCGGCGCCGGGGGTTAGCTCCTATAATTCACCCCTCCACTTT | CASSLSAPGVSSYNSPLHF
TRBJ2-1 | TRBV10-3 | - | - | TGTGCCATCGGAACAATGGACAGACTTAACAGTGAGCAGTTCTTC | CAIGTMDRLNSEQFF
TRBJ1-1 | TRBV6-5 | - | TRBD1 | TGTGCCAGCAGACAGGGGACAGCCAACACTGAAGCTTTCTTT | CASRQGTANTEAFF
TRBJ2-7 | TRBV7-9 | - | - | TGTGCCAGCAGTCCTTACGGAGGGGGCCAGTACGAGCAGTACTTC | CASSPYGGGQYEQYF
TRBJ2-4 | TRBV5-6 | - | - | TGTGCCAGCAGCTTGGTGGACAGCAAAAACATTCAGTACTTC | CASSLVDSKNIQYF
TRBJ2-1 | TRBV6-5 | - | - | TGTGCCAGCAGTCCGTACAGCAATGAGCAGTTCTTC | CASSPYSNEQFF
TRBJ1-2 | TRBV10-2 | - | - | TGCGCCCTCCACAGGGACGGTGGCTACACCTTC | CALHRDGGYTF
TRBJ2-1 | TRBV5-1 | few | - | TGCGCCAGCAGCTTGTCGGGCGGGACTTTGAACAATGAGCAGTTCTTC | CASSLSGGTLNNEQFF
TRBJ2-3 | TRBV15 | - | TRBD1 | TGTGCCACCAGCAGAGATGGGGACAGGAAAACAGATACGCAGTATTTT | CATSRDGDRKTDTQYF
TRBJ2-1 | TRBV11-3 | - | TRBD2 | TGTGCCAGCAGCTTATCTTCTTCTAGCGGGAGGGGAAGCTCCTACAATGAGCAGTTCTTC | CASSLSSSSGRGSSYNEQFF